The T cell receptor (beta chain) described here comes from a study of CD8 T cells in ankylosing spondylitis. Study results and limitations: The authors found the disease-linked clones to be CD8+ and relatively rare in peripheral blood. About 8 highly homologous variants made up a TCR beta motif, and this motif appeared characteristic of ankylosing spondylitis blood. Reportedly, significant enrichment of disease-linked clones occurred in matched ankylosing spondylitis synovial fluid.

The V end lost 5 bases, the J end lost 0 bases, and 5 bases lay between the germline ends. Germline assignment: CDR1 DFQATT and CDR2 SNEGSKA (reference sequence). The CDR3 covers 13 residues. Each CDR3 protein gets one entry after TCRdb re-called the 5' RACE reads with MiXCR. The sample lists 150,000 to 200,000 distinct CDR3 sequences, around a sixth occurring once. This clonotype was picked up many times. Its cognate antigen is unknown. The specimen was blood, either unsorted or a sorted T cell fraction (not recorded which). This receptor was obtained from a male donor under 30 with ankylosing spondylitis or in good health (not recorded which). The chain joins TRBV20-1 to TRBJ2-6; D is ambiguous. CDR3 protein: CSAPYSGANVLTF. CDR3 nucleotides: TGCAGTGCTCCATACTCTGGGGCCAACGTCCTGACTTTC.